The 15 T cell receptor beta chains below come from one sample, sequenced in a study of T cells after yellow fever vaccination. Via MiXCR, TCRdb re-called the 5' RACE reads, giving one row per CDR3 protein. The sample contains just over 250,000 distinct CDR3 sequences, about 5.2% of which appear only once. The source was CD4+ T cells sorted from PBMCs, collected on the day of the yellow fever booster vaccination. These receptors all come from a man aged 18 to 30 who received the YFV17D yellow fever vaccine.

This clonotype was detected a few times. J is TRBJ1-1 and V is TRBV7-9; 7 bases match TRBD1. Germline CDR1 SEHNR, CDR2 FQNEAQ (reference sequence). The CDR3 consists of 16 residues. V dropped 3 bases and J dropped 5; count of bases not matched to a gene: 12. This CDR3 is CASSFNRGGMRTEAFF. The CDR3 DNA is TGTGCCAGCAGCTTTAACAGGGGTGGGATGAGGACTGAAGCTTTCTTT.

The sample holds many counts of this clonotype. This chain joins TRBV7-2 and TRBJ2-7, with D maybe TRBD2 (6 bases). Germline values: CDR1 SGHTA, CDR2 FQGNSA. This CDR3 is 14 amino acids long. The V gene lost 3 bases and the J gene lost 7 bases, with 16 bases spanning the gap. In nucleotides, the CDR3 is TGTGCCAGCAGCTTGAACGGCCTAGCGCAAGAGCAGTACGTC. Residues: CASSLNGLAQEQYV.

This clonotype was observed many times. V is TRBV10-3 and J is TRBJ2-3; D not resolved. Germline CDR1 is ENHRY and CDR2 is SYGVKD. The CDR3 sequence is 12 residues long. The V gene lost 1 base and the J gene lost 2 bases, with 1 base spanning the gap. The CDR3 nucleotides read TGTGCCATCAGTGAGTTCACAGATACGCAGTATTTT. It specifies CAISEFTDTQYF.

The chain recombines TRBV3-1 with TRBJ2-1, with 9 bases fitting TRBD2. The J segment lost 7 bases and the V segment lost 1 base, leaving 11 bases of the junction unmatched. The CDR3 spans 17 residues. CDR1 is LGHDT and CDR2 is YNNKEL in the germline V gene (reference sequence). The CDR3 sequence: CASSQGPLGTSLNEQFF. Here the CDR3 DNA reads TGTGCCAGCAGCCAAGGGCCCCTCGGGACTAGCCTGAATGAGCAGTTCTTC.

The chain is built from TRBV5-1 and TRBJ2-7; 10 bases line up with TRBD1. Germline assignment: CDR1 SGHRS and CDR2 YFSETQ. There are 14 residues in the CDR3. Trimming took 1 base from V and 5 from J; bases not matched to a gene: 3. The CDR3, as DNA: TGCGCCAGCAGCTTGCGGACAGGGGGAGACGAGCAGTACGTC. Translation gives CASSLRTGGDEQYV.

The J gene is TRBJ1-3, the V gene TRBV5-4, with D unclear. Trimming removed 0 bases at V and 3 bases at J, with 13 bases between. Germline CDR1 is SGHNT and CDR2 is YYREEE (reference sequence). This CDR3 has 16 residues. CDR3 loop: CASSLGAGRGGNTIYF. In nucleotides, the CDR3 is TGTGCCAGCAGCTTGGGCGCAGGCCGGGGTGGAAACACCATATATTTT.

The V call is TRBV11-2, the J call TRBJ1-5; 8 nucleotides align to TRBD1. In germline, CDR1 is SGHAT, CDR2 FQNNGV. This CDR3 region has 14 residues. V shed 5 bases and J 5 bases; nucleotides not matched to a gene: 5. The CDR3, as DNA: TGTGCCAGCAGCCAAACAGGGGGGCATCAGCCCCAGCATTTT. It is translated as CASSQTGGHQPQHF.

This chain uses TRBV20-1 with TRBJ2-3; TRBD2 aligns across 7 bases. The V segment lost 3 bases and the J segment 4 bases; nucleotides outside the gene matches: 7. The germline gives CDR1 DFQATT, CDR2 SNEGSKA (reference sequence). The CDR3 loop spans 14 amino acids. CDR3 DNA sequence: TGCAGTGCTAGGGGGGGGTTAAGGGCAGATACGCAGTATTTT. Amino acid sequence: CSARGGLRADTQYF.

The chain links TRBV20-1 to TRBJ2-5, with 7 bases that match TRBD2. With 6 bases clipped from V and 6 bases from J, the junction kept 7 bases outside the gene matches. Germline CDR1 reads DFQATT; CDR2 reads SNEGSKA (reference sequence). CDR3 size: 12 residues. The CDR3 protein is CSAARAGKTQYF. CDR3 DNA sequence: TGCAGTGCCGCTAGAGCGGGAAAGACCCAGTACTTC.

This clonotype has more than one count but fewer than ten. The genes are TRBV7-3 and TRBJ2-1; no firm D call. The CDR3 sequence is 14 residues long. CDR1 is SGHTA, CDR2 FQGTGA, per germline. The V gene lost 4 bases and the J gene lost 7 bases, with 14 bases spanning the gap. The CDR3 reads CASSSRIPSNEQFF. In nucleotides, the CDR3 is TGTGCCAGCAGCTCTCGGATCCCCTCTAATGAGCAGTTCTTC.

The chain employs TRBV7-2 and TRBJ2-2; D perhaps matches TRBD1 (6 bases). There are 17 residues in the CDR3. Germline V gene data show CDR1 as SGHTA and CDR2 as FQGNSA. V was shortened by 5 bases and J by 6 bases, with 22 bases between the two germline ends. The DNA for the CDR3 is TGTGCCAGCAGCCCGATATGGCTACAGGGTATTGCCGGGGAGCTGTTTTTT. Protein product: CASSPIWLQGIAGELFF.

V usage is TRBV15 and J usage is TRBJ2-3; D not certain. This CDR3 spans 13 amino acids. Germline values: CDR1 LNHNV, CDR2 YYDKDF (reference sequence). Deletions cut 3 bases from V and 2 bases from J, with 6 bases between. Here the CDR3 DNA reads TGTGCCACCAGCAGCATTACCACAGATACGCAGTATTTT. It codes for CATSSITTDTQYF.

This clonotype appeared many times. V gene TRBV7-2 combines with J gene TRBJ2-3; D not resolved. Germline values: CDR1 SGHTA, CDR2 FQGNSA. Trimming took 2 bases from V and 4 from J, leaving 4 bases between them. The CDR3 extends over 12 amino acids. The CDR3 here is CASSLSPDTQYF. The CDR3 bases are TGTGCCAGCAGCTTAAGTCCAGATACGCAGTATTTT.

This chain uses TRBV7-2 with TRBJ2-3; 9 positions match TRBD2. Trimming took 6 bases from V and 12 from J; bases not matched to a gene: 16. CDR1 and CDR2 (germline): SGHTA, FQGNSA. The CDR3 extends over 15 amino acids. The DNA of the CDR3 is TGTGCCAGCAGGGGAGCGGGGGGCCTTCTCTCGGGTCAGTATTTT. Amino acids: CASRGAGGLLSGQYF.

This clonotype has a handful of counts. The J gene is TRBJ2-7, the V gene TRBV6-5, with 7 nucleotides matching TRBD1. Germline-derived CDR1 and CDR2 are MNHEY and SVGAGI. The CDR3 totals 14 residues. The V gene end was trimmed by 8 bases and the J gene end by 2 bases; junction bases not matched to a gene: 9. The CDR3 bases are TGTGCCAGCGGAACCCTGACAGGGCCCTACGAGCAGTACTTC. This codes for CASGTLTGPYEQYF.